The T cell receptor beta chain described here comes from a study of a mutant IDH1 vaccine in newly diagnosed glioma. Study at large: Receipt of radiotherapy, temozolomide, or both preceded the study, and most received both.

Time point reported: week 5, during vaccination. The content of each vaccine dose was 300 ug of mutant IDH1 20-mer peptide, and topical imiquimod accompanied it. This clone appeared a few times. Its target is unknown. Germline CDR1 and CDR2: MNHEY and SVGAGI. The CDR3 covers 14 residues. V gave up 6 bases and J gave up 6 bases, with 14 bases separating them. TCRdb's table, derived via immunoSEQ multiplex PCR, lists solely in-frame clones and lacks some. The data contain some 51,000 clones, around 78% of them singletons. The chain employs TRBV6-5 and TRBJ2-2, with unresolved D. The sequence was obtained from a man in his forties or fifties with glioma. The starting material was PBMCs, obtained from a glioma patient whose treatment included an IDH1 peptide vaccine. The CDR3 protein is CASRSFPSAGELFF. In DNA form, the CDR3 reads TGTGCCAGCAGGTCGTTCCCCTCGGCCGGGGAGCTGTTTTTT.